These 29 T cell receptor beta chains were all obtained from the same sample, sequenced in a study of shared clonotypes between healthy human individuals (dated by TCRdb to the early 2020s). For the CD8 naive samples, CD45RO-negative cells were positively selected for CCR7, yielding a CD45RA+CCR7+ population from which TemRA cells were excluded. Preparation of the library involved the immunoSEQ multiplex PCR assay. TCRdb took this table from immuneACCESS and kept in-frame rearrangements with V and J called. Such tables lack part of the clones; where checked against another copy, unresolved V genes explain under half of the gap, and the rest is unexplained. Here the sample has 750,000 to 1,000,000 clones; more than 85% occur a single time. The biggest ten clones account for under 30% of the sample. The specimen was naive CD8+ T cells sorted from blood. The cell subset or site label here, explained by the study, means: CD45RA+CCR7+. All receptors come from a man aged 30 to 45 in good health.

This clone was seen once. J is TRBJ2-5 and V is TRBV7-8; 15 bases fit TRBD2. V lost 5 bases and J lost 1; bases outside the gene matches: 5. CDR1 and CDR2 (germline): SGHVS, FQNEAQ. The CDR3 runs to 17 residues. The CDR3 protein is CASSRTSGREFQETQYF. As DNA, the CDR3 is TGTGCCAGCAGCCGGACTAGCGGGAGGGAATTCCAAGAGACCCAGTACTTC. The full variable domain, with the rest looked up from reference TRBV7-8 and TRBJ2-5, is GAGVSQSPRYKVAKRGQDVALRCDPISGHVSLFWYQQALGQGPEFLTYFQNEAQLDKSGLPSDRFFAERPEGSVSTLKIQRTQQEDSAVYLCASSRTSGREFQETQYFGPGTRLLVL.

The rearrangement uses TRBV5-1 and TRBJ1-1, with D possibly being TRBD1 (5 bases). The CDR3 is made up of 15 amino acids. Trimming took off 3 bases at V and 8 bases at J, with 20 bases between the two ends. Germline V lookup: CDR1 SGHRS, CDR2 YFSETQ. The CDR3 reads CASSSTSSGGEEAFF. The CDR3 region has the DNA TGCGCCAGCAGCTCCACCTCCTCGGGGGGGGAAGAAGCTTTCTTT.

In this sample, this clone turned up once. The chain uses TRBV10-3 and TRBJ2-3, with D maybe TRBD1 (6 bases). The CDR3 covers 16 residues. Germline CDR1 and CDR2: ENHRY and SYGVKD. V lost 0 bases, J lost 1 base, and 11 bases lay in between. CDR3 in amino acids: CAISESRDTRTDTQYF. CDR3 sequence (DNA): TGTGCCATCAGTGAGTCCCGGGACACGCGCACAGATACGCAGTATTTT.

This clone was seen a single time. The chain is built from TRBV5-6 and TRBJ2-3; 7 bases map to TRBD2. The CDR3 is made up of 15 amino acids. CDR1 and CDR2 (germline): SGHDT, YYEEEE. V lost 4 bases to trimming and J lost 6 bases; unmatched junction nucleotides: 11. The CDR3 region has the DNA TGTGCCAGCAGCATCGGACTAGGGTCTAAGGATACGCAGTATTTT. Residues: CASSIGLGSKDTQYF. The whole variable domain, filled in from reference TRBV5-6 and TRBJ2-3, reads DAGVTQSPTHLIKTRGQQVTLRCSPKSGHDTVSWYQQALGQGPQFIFQYYEEEERQRGNFPDRFSGHQFPNYSSELNVNALLLGDSALYLCASSIGLGSKDTQYFGPGTRLTVL.

This chain connects TRBV30 to TRBJ2-1; the D is unclear. The CDR3 has 11 residues. V lost 5 bases and J 9 bases, leaving 11 bases between the germline ends. Per the germline V gene, CDR1 is GTSNPN and CDR2 is SVGIG (reference sequence). The chain's CDR3 is CAWGIIGEQFF. The CDR3 DNA sequence: TGTGCCTGGGGTATTATAGGTGAGCAGTTCTTC. Together with reference TRBV30 and TRBJ2-1, the CDR3 gives the full variable domain: SQTIHQWPATLVQPVGSPLSLECTVEGTSNPNLYWYRQAAGRGLQLLFYSVGIGQISSEVPQNLSASRPQDRQFILSSKKLLLSDSGFYLCAWGIIGEQFFGPGTRLTVL.

V is TRBV5-8 and J is TRBJ1-5; D unclear. The CDR3 extends over 14 amino acids. V lost 1 base and J lost 2, with 7 bases in between. Germline lookup yields CDR1 SGHTS and CDR2 YDEGEE. CDR3 in DNA: TGTGCCAGCAGCTTGCTTCTTGGCAATCAGCCCCAGCATTTT. It specifies CASSLLLGNQPQHF.

The chain employs TRBV10-3 and TRBJ2-1; TRBD1 is a possible D gene (8 bases). Trimming took off 3 bases at V and 6 bases at J, with 15 bases between the two ends. This CDR3 has 15 amino acids. The V gene's germline CDR1 is ENHRY and CDR2 SYGVKD. The CDR3 is CAISDLDREGNEQFF. CDR3 in DNA: TGTGCCATCAGTGACCTGGACAGGGAGGGCAATGAGCAGTTCTTC.

The gene calls are TRBV19 and TRBJ1-5; 9 nucleotides match TRBD1. The CDR3 contains 15 residues. The V segment lost 9 bases and the J segment 5 bases; nucleotides outside the gene matches: 11. Germline CDR1 reads LNHDA; CDR2 reads SQIVND (reference sequence). CDR3 in amino acids: CASKPGQGLDQPQHF. Written as DNA, the CDR3 is TGTGCCAGCAAACCGGGACAGGGTTTGGATCAGCCCCAGCATTTT.

V is TRBV4-1 and J is TRBJ2-7, with D unresolved. Germline CDR1 and CDR2: MGHRA and YSYEKL. The length of the CDR3 is 13 residues. Trimming pared 5 bases from V and 0 bases from J, leaving 8 bases between. CDR3 DNA sequence: TGCGCCAGCAGCTCCCTCAGCTCCTACGAGCAGTACTTC. This codes for CASSSLSSYEQYF.

The rearrangement links TRBV2 to TRBJ1-3; no firm D call. The CDR3 length is 17 residues. The V end was cut by 7 bases, the J end by 1 base, with 20 bases between. From germline, CDR1 is SNHLY and CDR2 FYNNEI. CDR3 protein: CASMGRQGLPSGNTIYF. The CDR3 DNA reads as TGTGCCAGCATGGGGAGACAAGGGCTTCCTTCTGGAAACACCATATATTTT.

This chain's CDR3 is CASSSRGYNQPQHF. The CDR3 region has the DNA TGTGCCAGCAGCTCCAGGGGCTACAATCAGCCCCAGCATTTT. The chain uses TRBV28 and TRBJ1-5; the D gene is possibly TRBD1 (6 bases). Trimming took off 6 bases at V and 3 bases at J, with 12 bases between the two ends. The germline CDR1 and CDR2 sequences are MDHEN and SYDVKM. This CDR3 contains 14 residues. The full variable domain, in which reference TRBV28 and TRBJ1-5 provide the parts outside the CDR3, is DVKVTQSSRYLVKRTGEKVFLECVQDMDHENMFWYRQDPGLGLRLIYFSYDVKMKEKGDIPEGYSVSREKKERFSLILESASTNQTSMYLCASSSRGYNQPQHFGDGTRLSIL.

A single count supports this clone. The gene calls are TRBV19 and TRBJ2-3; 7 positions match TRBD1. This CDR3 spans 17 amino acids. Germline trimming cut 2 bases from V and 4 bases from J; bases unmatched to any gene: 12. The V gene's germline CDR1 is LNHDA and CDR2 SQIVND (reference sequence). The CDR3 loop reads CASSISWEKGASDTQYF. The CDR3, as DNA: TGTGCCAGTAGTATAAGCTGGGAAAAGGGGGCTTCAGATACGCAGTATTTT.

The rearrangement links TRBV30 to TRBJ2-2; D gene ambiguous. CDR1 is GTSNPN and CDR2 is SVGIG in the germline V gene (reference sequence). This CDR3 comprises 13 residues. Trimming stripped 6 bases from V and 3 bases from J, with 11 bases between. CDR3 sequence (DNA): TGTGCCTGCCGTAGTCGGTACACCGGGGAGCTGTTTTTT. Encoded protein: CACRSRYTGELFF.

The chain couples TRBV23-1 to TRBJ1-2; no clear D gene. TRBV23-1 is sorted into the ORF group, with uncertain function. This CDR3 comprises 15 residues. V shed 2 bases and J shed 8 bases, with 18 bases lying between them. The CDR3 nucleotides read TGCGCCAGCAGTCAAGCCCTCGTGCTTTCCGTCGGCTACACCTTC. Translating it yields CASSQALVLSVGYTF.

The gene calls are TRBV7-8 and TRBJ2-7; D remains ambiguous. From germline, CDR1 is SGHVS and CDR2 FQNEAQ. The CDR3 is 12 residues long. The V end was cut by 1 base, the J end by 4 bases, with 5 bases between. Here the CDR3 reads CASSLDTYEQYF. The CDR3 DNA reads as TGTGCCAGCAGCTTAGACACTTACGAGCAGTACTTC.

This rearrangement joins TRBV4-1 to TRBJ2-7; D gene uncertain. The germline CDR1 and CDR2 sequences are MGHRA and YSYEKL. Trimming removed 2 bases at V and 4 bases at J, with 9 bases between. The CDR3 extends over 13 amino acids. The CDR3 loop is CASSQLLKYEQYF. DNA of the CDR3: TGCGCCAGCAGCCAACTACTAAAATACGAGCAGTACTTC.

This chain joins TRBV9 and TRBJ2-1, with 7 nucleotides matching TRBD2. Germline trimming cut 3 bases from V and 3 bases from J; bases unmatched to any gene: 3. The CDR3 extends over 14 amino acids. The V gene's germline CDR1 is SGDLS and CDR2 YYNGEE. The CDR3 is CASSASGNYNEQFF. The CDR3 DNA reads TGTGCCAGCAGCGCTAGCGGAAACTACAATGAGCAGTTCTTC.

The chain has TRBV5-8 and TRBJ1-5; D not resolved. The CDR3 sequence is 14 residues long. Trimming removed 0 bases at V and 0 bases at J, with 4 bases between. The V gene's germline CDR1 is SGHTS and CDR2 YDEGEE. CDR3 nucleotides: TGTGCCAGCAGCTTGGGGTATAGCAATCAGCCCCAGCATTTT. Its protein product is CASSLGYSNQPQHF.

The chain is built from TRBV27 and TRBJ1-5, with D hard to call. This CDR3 comprises 17 residues. Looked up from germline, CDR1 is MNHEY and CDR2 is SMNVEV (reference sequence). The ends were cut back, 6 bases at V and 5 bases at J, with 23 bases in the middle. The CDR3 is CASRPGSTLNIDQPQHF. In DNA, the CDR3 is TGTGCCAGCAGACCGGGCTCAACTCTAAATATAGATCAGCCCCAGCATTTT.

V usage is TRBV6-4 and J usage is TRBJ1-6; D gene ambiguous. The germline V gene encodes CDR1 MRHNA and CDR2 SNTAGT. CDR3 length equals 15 residues. With 4 bases removed from V and 7 bases from J, the gap between germline ends came to 14 bases. This CDR3 is CASSVRAGANSPLHF. Here the CDR3 DNA reads TGTGCCAGCAGTGTCCGGGCAGGCGCCAATTCACCCCTCCACTTT.

This chain joins TRBV5-6 and TRBJ1-1; no reliable D call. The CDR3 is made up of 14 amino acids. Germline assignment: CDR1 SGHDT and CDR2 YYEEEE. The germline V and J ends were trimmed by 0 bases and 3 bases, with 9 bases remaining between them. CDR3 in amino acids: CASSLASSDTEAFF. As DNA, the CDR3 is TGTGCCAGCAGCTTGGCCTCTTCTGACACTGAAGCTTTCTTT.

To note about this clone: Distinct nucleotide sequences in the sample also encode this CDR3. The DNA for the CDR3 is TGTGCCAGCAGTTTCGGGGTCTCCTACGAGCAGTACTTC. As protein: CASSFGVSYEQYF. The genes are TRBV27 and TRBJ2-7; weak D call: TRBD2 (5 bases). The germline V and J ends were trimmed by 3 bases and 0 bases, with 6 bases remaining between them. The CDR3 contains 13 residues. Per germline, CDR1 MNHEY and CDR2 SMNVEV (reference sequence).

This clone was observed once. The V and J genes are TRBV27 and TRBJ2-7; the match to TRBD1 covers 9 bases. After removal of 4 bases from V and 4 bases from J, the junction contained 8 bases not matched to a gene. The CDR3 spans 15 residues. CDR1 is MNHEY, CDR2 SMNVEV, per germline (reference sequence). The CDR3 DNA follows: TGTGCCAGCAGTTCCCCCGGGACAGGGTTGTACGAGCAGTACTTC. Translation: CASSSPGTGLYEQYF.

This clone was picked up a small number of times. V gene TRBV5-4 combines with J gene TRBJ2-7; no definite D call. Germline V CDR1 and CDR2: SGHNT, YYREEE (reference sequence). This CDR3 comprises 11 residues. With 7 bases removed from V and 4 bases from J, the gap between germline ends came to 9 bases. Written as DNA, the CDR3 is TGTGCCAGCGGCCCCACTTACGAGCAGTACTTC. It encodes CASGPTYEQYF.

The chain carries TRBV5-4 and TRBJ2-7; 8 nucleotides agree with TRBD2. V lost 3 bases, J lost 5 bases, and 10 bases stayed unmatched. CDR3 length: 15 residues. Germline V CDR1 and CDR2: SGHNT, YYREEE (reference sequence). The DNA for the CDR3 is TGTGCCAGCAGCTACGGACCGGCGGGGGGAAACGAGCAGTACTTC. This sequence encodes CASSYGPAGGNEQYF.

The V and J genes are TRBV6-1 and TRBJ1-1; possibly TRBD1 for D (5 bases). Trimming removed 7 bases from V and 0 bases from J, with 12 bases in between. This CDR3 region has 14 residues. Germline CDR1 MNHNS, CDR2 SASEGT. The CDR3 nucleotides read TGTGCCAGCAAAGAGAGACAGCTGAACACTGAAGCTTTCTTT. Its translation is CASKERQLNTEAFF.

V and J are TRBV9 and TRBJ1-2; 8 bases align to TRBD1. J was trimmed by 5 bases and V by 4 bases; bases with no gene match: 7. Germline V gives CDR1 SGDLS, CDR2 YYNGEE. This CDR3 has 14 amino acids. CDR3 region: CASSRQGRIYGYTF. The CDR3 DNA sequence: TGTGCCAGCAGCCGACAGGGGCGAATTTATGGCTACACCTTC.

The chain employs TRBV7-9 and TRBJ2-5; 12 nucleotides line up with TRBD2. The CDR3 length is 17 residues. CDR1 and CDR2 from the germline V gene are SEHNR and FQNEAQ (reference sequence). The V gene end was trimmed by 5 bases and the J gene end by 5 bases; junction bases not matched to a gene: 12. The CDR3 region is CASSHPTSGRIGETQYF. DNA for the CDR3: TGTGCCAGCAGCCACCCAACTAGCGGGAGGATTGGGGAGACCCAGTACTTC.

V usage is TRBV2 and J usage is TRBJ2-7; possibly TRBD2 for D (6 bases). This CDR3 contains 14 residues. The V and J ends lost 6 bases and 7 bases respectively, with 19 bases between them. From germline, CDR1 is SNHLY and CDR2 FYNNEI. The CDR3 region is CASRDPGLTREQYF. For the CDR3, the DNA is TGTGCCAGCAGGGATCCGGGACTTACGAGGGAGCAGTACTTC.